The following is a TCR beta chain sequence with its context. The antigen remains undetermined. The CDR3 is made up of 12 amino acids. The germline V gene encodes CDR1 MDHEN and CDR2 SYDVKM. V shed 5 bases and J shed 4 bases, with 7 bases lying between them. Assay runs were performed at deep level. Generated by immunoSEQ multiplex PCR, the TCRdb table keeps only in-frame clones and is missing some. The sample shows roughly 1 million clones, about four fifths of them seen only once. The data are from a study of shared clonotypes between healthy human individuals. Study details: The people who gave samples were two women and a few men aged 18 to 49. Whole-study findings and limits: Measured sharing among donors was expected to vary with sequencing depth.

CD4+ cells underwent separation, giving CD45RA+ naive and CD45RA-negative memory subsets. V is TRBV28 and J is TRBJ2-3, with D unclear. This receptor was taken from a man in his late teens or twenties in good health. Some clones in this sample may be carry-over from other donors' samples. Sequencing was done on a sample of memory CD4+ T cells from PBMCs. Stated subset: CD45RA-negative fraction. CDR3 in amino acids: CASSRSADTQYF. CDR3 DNA: TGTGCCAGCAGTAGGTCGGCAGATACGCAGTATTTT.